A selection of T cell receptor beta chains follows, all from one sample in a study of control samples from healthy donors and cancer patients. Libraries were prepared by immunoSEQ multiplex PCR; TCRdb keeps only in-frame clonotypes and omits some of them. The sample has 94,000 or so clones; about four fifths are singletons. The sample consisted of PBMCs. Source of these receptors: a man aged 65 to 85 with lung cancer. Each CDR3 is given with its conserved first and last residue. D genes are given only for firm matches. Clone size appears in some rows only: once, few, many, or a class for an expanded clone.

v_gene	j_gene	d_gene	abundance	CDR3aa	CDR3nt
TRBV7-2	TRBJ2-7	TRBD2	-	CASSLLGQSGGDEQYF	TGTGCCAGCAGCTTATTAGGTCAAAGCGGGGGCGACGAGCAGTACTTC
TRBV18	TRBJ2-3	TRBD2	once	CASSSQLAGRTDTQYF	TGTGCCAGCTCATCTCAACTAGCGGGGAGGACAGATACGCAGTATTTT
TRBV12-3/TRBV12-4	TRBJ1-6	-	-	CASSLNENSPLHF	TGTGCCAGCAGTTTAAATGAGAATTCACCCCTCCACTTT
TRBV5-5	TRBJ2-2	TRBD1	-	CASRRDREGTGELFF	TGTGCCAGCAGACGGGACAGGGAGGGCACCGGGGAGCTGTTTTTT
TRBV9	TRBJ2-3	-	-	CASSPTGFASTDTQYF	TGTGCCAGCAGCCCCACGGGGTTCGCTAGCACAGATACGCAGTATTTT
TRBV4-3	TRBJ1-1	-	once	CASSQKGGVNTEAFF	TGCGCCAGCAGCCAGAAGGGGGGCGTGAACACTGAAGCTTTCTTT
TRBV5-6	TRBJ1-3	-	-	CASSSRLNTIYF	TGTGCCAGCAGCTCCAGGTTAAACACCATATATTTT
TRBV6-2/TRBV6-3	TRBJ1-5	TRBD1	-	CASSNGQVPNQPQHF	TGTGCCAGCAGCAACGGACAGGTTCCCAATCAGCCCCAGCATTTT
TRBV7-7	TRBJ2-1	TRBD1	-	CASSRGQPNEQFF	TGTGCCAGCAGCCGGGGACAGCCCAATGAGCAGTTCTTC
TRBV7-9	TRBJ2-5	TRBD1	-	CASSSGQGGKTQYF	TGTGCCAGCAGCTCGGGACAGGGAGGAAAGACCCAGTACTTC
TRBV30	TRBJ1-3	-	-	CAWSVRTLSSGNTIYF	TGTGCCTGGAGTGTACGGACCCTTTCGTCTGGAAACACCATATATTTT
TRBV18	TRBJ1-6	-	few	CASSKGGSDSPLHF	TGTGCCAGCTCCAAAGGGGGTTCTGATTCACCCCTCCACTTT
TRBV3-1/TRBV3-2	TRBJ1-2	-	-	CASSQVNRPIYGYTF	TGTGCCAGCAGCCAAGTCAACAGGCCGATCTATGGCTACACCTTC
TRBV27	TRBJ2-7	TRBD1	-	CASSPRQGTGYEQYF	TGTGCCAGCAGTCCCCGACAGGGAACGGGCTACGAGCAGTACTTC
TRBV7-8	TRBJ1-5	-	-	CASSLKDGQSNQPQHF	TGTGCCAGCAGCTTAAAAGACGGACAGAGCAATCAGCCCCAGCATTTT
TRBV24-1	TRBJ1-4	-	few	CATSESPVGEKLFF	TGTGCCACCAGTGAGTCACCTGTAGGGGAAAAACTGTTTTTT
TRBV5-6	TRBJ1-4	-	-	CASSLERNEKLFF	TGTGCCAGCAGCTTGGAAAGGAACGAAAAACTGTTTTTT
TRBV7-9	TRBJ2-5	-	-	CASSLDLVRETQYF	TGTGCCAGCAGCTTAGACCTGGTACGGGAGACCCAGTACTTC
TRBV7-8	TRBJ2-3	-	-	CASSLATDTQYF	TGTGCCAGCAGCTTAGCTACAGATACGCAGTATTTT
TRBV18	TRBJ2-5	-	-	CASSPGRVETQYF	TGTGCCAGCTCACCGGGACGGGTTGAGACCCAGTACTTC
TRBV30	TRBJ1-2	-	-	CAWSIGINYGYTF	TGTGCCTGGAGTATAGGGATCAACTATGGCTACACCTTC
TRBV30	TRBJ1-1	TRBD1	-	CAWTEGQPNTEAFF	TGTGCCTGGACCGAGGGACAGCCGAACACTGAAGCTTTCTTT
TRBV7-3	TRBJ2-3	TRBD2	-	CASSRTSLIDTQYF	TGTGCCAGCAGTCGGACTAGCTTAATAGATACGCAGTATTTT
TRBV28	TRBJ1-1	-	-	CALGRGGGNTEAFF	TGTGCCTTGGGCAGGGGCGGGGGGAACACTGAAGCTTTCTTT
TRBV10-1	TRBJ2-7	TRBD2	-	CASSPSGGSYEQYF	TGCGCCAGCAGTCCTAGCGGGGGGTCCTACGAGCAGTACTTC
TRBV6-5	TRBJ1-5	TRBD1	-	CASSRQGVNQPQHF	TGTGCCAGCAGCCGCCAGGGGGTGAATCAGCCCCAGCATTTT
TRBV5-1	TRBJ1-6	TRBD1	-	CASSFGQGVYNSPLHF	TGCGCCAGCAGCTTTGGACAGGGGGTCTATAATTCACCCCTCCACTTT
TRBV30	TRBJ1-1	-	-	CAWSRGISNTEAFF	TGTGCCTGGAGTAGGGGGATCTCGAACACTGAAGCTTTCTTT
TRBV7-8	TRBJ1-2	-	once	CASSWGLDRERGYTF	TGTGCCAGCAGCTGGGGGCTGGACAGAGAACGTGGCTACACCTTC
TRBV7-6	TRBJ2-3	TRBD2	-	CASSLSGGAADTQYF	TGTGCCAGCAGCTTGAGCGGGGGGGCCGCAGATACGCAGTATTTT
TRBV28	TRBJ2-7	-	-	CASSVSRAPYEQYF	TGTGCCAGCAGTGTCTCCCGGGCTCCCTACGAGCAGTACTTC
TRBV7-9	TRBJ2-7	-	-	CASSLITAYEQYF	TGTGCCAGCAGCTTAATCACAGCCTACGAGCAGTACTTC
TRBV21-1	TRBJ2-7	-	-	CASSTGDRQQFYEQYF	TGTGCCAGCAGCACGGGGGACAGGCAACAGTTCTACGAGCAGTACTTC
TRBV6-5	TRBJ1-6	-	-	CASRIQGWNSPLHF	TGTGCCAGCAGGATACAGGGCTGGAATTCACCCCTCCACTTT
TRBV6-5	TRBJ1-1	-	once	CASSYSRQQNTEAFF	TGTGCCAGCAGTTACTCGAGACAGCAGAACACTGAAGCTTTCTTT
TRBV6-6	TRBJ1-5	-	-	CASSYSAQQPQHF	TGTGCCAGCAGTTACTCAGCGCAGCAGCCCCAGCATTTT
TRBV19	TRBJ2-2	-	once	CASSVPSMAGGELFF	TGTGCCAGTAGTGTTCCCTCTATGGCTGGCGGGGAGCTGTTTTTT
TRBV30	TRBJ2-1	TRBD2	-	CAWTRRAGAYGGEQFF	TGTGCCTGGACAAGACGAGCGGGGGCCTATGGAGGTGAGCAGTTCTTC
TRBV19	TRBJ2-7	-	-	CASIGSSGQYF	TGTGCCAGCATTGGATCGAGCGGGCAGTACTTC
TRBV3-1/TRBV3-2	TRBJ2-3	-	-	CASSQAAGGGADTQYF	TGTGCCAGCAGCCAAGCGGCCGGGGGCGGGGCAGATACGCAGTATTTT
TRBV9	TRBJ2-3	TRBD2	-	CASSATSGDTDTQYF	TGTGCCAGCAGCGCCACTAGCGGGGACACAGATACGCAGTATTTT
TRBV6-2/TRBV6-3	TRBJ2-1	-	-	CASSYLPGGPYNEQFF	TGTGCCAGCAGTTACCTCCCCGGGGGCCCCTACAATGAGCAGTTCTTC
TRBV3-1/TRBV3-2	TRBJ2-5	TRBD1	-	CASSHLAQDREYF	TGTGCCAGCAGCCACCTAGCCCAGGACAGGGAGTACTTC